The TCR beta chain described here comes from a study of cytomegalovirus exposure and HLA in healthy donors. This CDR3 has 11 residues. V was pared by 2 bases and J by 8 bases, with 7 bases between. CDR1 and CDR2 (germline): SQVTM, ANQGSEA. Primers for the PCR totalled 60 Vbeta and 13 Jbeta. Sequencing was performed with immunoSEQ multiplex PCR; in TCRdb, only in-frame clones are kept and a portion is missing. The profile shows approximately 170,000 clones, approximately 83% of them singletons. The V gene is TRBV29-1, the J gene TRBJ2-1; D uncertain. The specimen sequenced was PBMCs. The TCR originated in a boy between 2 and 15 years old in good health and CMV-seronegative. CDR3 bases: TGCAGCGTTGAAATCGGTGATGAGCAGTTCTTC. Encoded protein: CSVEIGDEQFF.